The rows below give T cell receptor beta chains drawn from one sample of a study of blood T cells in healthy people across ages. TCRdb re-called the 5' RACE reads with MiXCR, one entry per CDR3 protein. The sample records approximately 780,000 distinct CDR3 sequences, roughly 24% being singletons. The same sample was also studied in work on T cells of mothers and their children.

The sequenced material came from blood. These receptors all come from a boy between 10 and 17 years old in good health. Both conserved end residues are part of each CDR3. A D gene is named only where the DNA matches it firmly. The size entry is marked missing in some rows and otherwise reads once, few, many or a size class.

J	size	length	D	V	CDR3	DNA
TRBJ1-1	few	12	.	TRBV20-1	CSAGAMNTEAFF	TGCAGTGCCGGAGCAATGAACACTGAAGCTTTCTTT
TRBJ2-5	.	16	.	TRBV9	CASSVRPLGVGETQYF	TGTGCCAGCAGCGTGAGACCCCTGGGTGTTGGAGAGACCCAGTACTTC
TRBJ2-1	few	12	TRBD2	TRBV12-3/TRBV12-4	CASSSGLVGLFF	TGTGCCAGCAGTTCAGGACTAGTTGGATTGTTCTTC
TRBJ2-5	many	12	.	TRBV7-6	CASSLNQETQYF	TGCGCCAGCAGCTTGAACCAAGAGACCCAGTACTTC
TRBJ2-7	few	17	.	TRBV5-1	CASSPGPLVRVVYEQYF	TGCGCCAGCAGCCCCGGGCCCCTGGTCAGGGTTGTCTACGAGCAGTACTTC
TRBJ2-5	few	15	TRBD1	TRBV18	CASSQPATGRETQYF	TGTGCCAGCTCGCAACCTGCGACAGGGCGAGAGACCCAGTACTTC
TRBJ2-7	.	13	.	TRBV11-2	CASGLQVSYEQYF	TGTGCCAGCGGATTACAGGTTTCCTACGAGCAGTACTTC
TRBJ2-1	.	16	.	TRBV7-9	CASSLGGIPRGNEQFF	TGTGCCAGCAGCTTAGGAGGGATCCCGAGGGGCAATGAGCAGTTCTTC
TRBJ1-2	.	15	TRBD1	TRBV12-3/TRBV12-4	CASSRDSSTNYGYTF	TGTGCCAGCAGCCGGGACAGCTCGACTAACTATGGCTACACCTTC
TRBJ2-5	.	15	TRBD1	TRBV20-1	CSAREEGTGRGTQYF	TGCAGTGCTAGAGAAGAAGGGACAGGCAGGGGGACCCAGTACTTC
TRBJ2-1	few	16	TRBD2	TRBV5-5	CASSLGEGTSYNEQFF	TGTGCCAGCAGCCTGGGGGAGGGGACCTCCTACAATGAGCAGTTCTTC
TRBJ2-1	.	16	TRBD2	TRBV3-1	CASSQEVAGHYNEQFF	TGTGCCAGCAGCCAAGAGGTAGCGGGGCACTACAATGAGCAGTTCTTC
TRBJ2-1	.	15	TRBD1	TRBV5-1	CASSAPDRGQDEQFF	TGCGCCAGCAGCGCCCCGGACAGGGGGCAGGATGAGCAGTTCTTC
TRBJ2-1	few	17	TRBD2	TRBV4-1	CASSQDGGLVTNNEQFF	TGCGCCAGCAGCCAAGATGGGGGACTAGTTACTAACAATGAGCAGTTCTTC
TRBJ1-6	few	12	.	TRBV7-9	CASSPNNSPLHF	TGTGCCAGCAGCCCAAATAATTCACCCCTCCACTTT
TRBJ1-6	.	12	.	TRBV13	CASSLGYSPLHF	TGTGCCAGCAGCTTAGGGTATTCACCCCTCCACTTT
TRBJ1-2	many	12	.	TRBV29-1	CSVETENYGYTF	TGCAGCGTCGAAACGGAGAACTATGGCTACACCTTC
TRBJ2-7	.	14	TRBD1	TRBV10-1	CASSAGQGARQQYF	TGCGCCAGCAGTGCAGGTCAGGGGGCTCGTCAGCAGTACTTC
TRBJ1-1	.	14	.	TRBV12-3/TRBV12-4	CASSLGGIVRGAFF	TGTGCCAGCAGTTTAGGGGGGATTGTGCGGGGAGCTTTCTTT
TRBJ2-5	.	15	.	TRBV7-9	CASSLKGIGKETQYF	TGTGCCAGCAGCTTAAAAGGGATCGGCAAAGAGACCCAGTACTTC
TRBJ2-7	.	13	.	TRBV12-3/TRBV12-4	CASSFNPSYEQYF	TGTGCCAGCAGTTTCAACCCTTCCTACGAGCAGTACTTC
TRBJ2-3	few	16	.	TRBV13	CASSFRPIPGTDTQYF	TGTGCCAGCAGCTTCCGGCCCATACCCGGCACAGATACGCAGTATTTT
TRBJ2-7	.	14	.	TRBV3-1	CASSQEASHNEQYF	TGTGCCAGCAGCCAAGAAGCCTCACACAACGAGCAGTACTTC
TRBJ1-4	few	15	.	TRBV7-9	CASSPGAGGPWKLFF	TGTGCCAGCAGCCCTGGGGCGGGGGGCCCTTGGAAACTGTTTTTT
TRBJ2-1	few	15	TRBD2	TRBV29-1	CSVCLAAGGLVEQFF	TGCAGCGTTTGCTTGGCAGCGGGAGGGTTGGTTGAGCAGTTCTTC
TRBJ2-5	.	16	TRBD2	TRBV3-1	CASSPRRGGRQETQYF	TGTGCCAGCAGCCCCAGACGGGGGGGCCGTCAAGAGACCCAGTACTTC
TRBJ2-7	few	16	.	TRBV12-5	CASGLVLGPSSYEQYF	TGTGCTAGTGGTTTGGTACTAGGACCCAGCTCCTACGAGCAGTACTTC
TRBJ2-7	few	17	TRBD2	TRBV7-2	CASSYLWSGTSGSEQYF	TGTGCCAGCAGCTATTTATGGTCTGGGACTAGCGGGAGCGAGCAGTACTTC
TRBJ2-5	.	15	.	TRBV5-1	CASSAGTRAQETQYF	TGCGCCAGCAGTGCCGGGACCCGGGCCCAAGAGACCCAGTACTTC
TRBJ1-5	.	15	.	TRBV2	CASSGMGVDNQPQHF	TGTGCCAGCAGTGGTATGGGAGTAGATAATCAGCCCCAGCATTTT
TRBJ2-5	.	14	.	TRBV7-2	CASSLGPQQETQYF	TGTGCCAGCAGCTTAGGGCCGCAGCAAGAGACCCAGTACTTC
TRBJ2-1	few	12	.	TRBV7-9	CASLEGYNEQFF	TGTGCCAGCCTAGAGGGGTACAATGAGCAGTTCTTC
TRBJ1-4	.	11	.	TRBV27	CASTRNEKLFF	TGTGCCAGCACCCGAAATGAAAAACTGTTTTTT
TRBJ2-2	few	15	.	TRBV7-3	CASSLGPQSTGELFF	TGTGCCAGCAGCTTAGGCCCGCAGAGCACCGGGGAGCTGTTTTTT
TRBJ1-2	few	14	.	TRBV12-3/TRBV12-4	CASSSDRYPYGYTF	TGTGCCAGCAGTTCTGACAGGTACCCTTATGGCTACACCTTC
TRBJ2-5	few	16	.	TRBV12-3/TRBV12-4	CASSGGLATVRETQYF	TGTGCCAGCAGTGGGGGTCTAGCGACCGTCCGGGAGACCCAGTACTTC
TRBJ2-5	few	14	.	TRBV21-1	CASSKWQGQETQYF	TGTGCCAGCAGCAAATGGCAGGGGCAAGAGACCCAGTACTTC
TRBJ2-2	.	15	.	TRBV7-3	CASSFGTPNTGELFF	TGTGCCAGCAGCTTCGGGACACCGAACACCGGGGAGCTGTTTTTT
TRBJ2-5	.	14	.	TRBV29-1	CSVELNRGKETQYF	TGCAGCGTTGAACTCAACCGGGGGAAAGAGACCCAGTACTTC
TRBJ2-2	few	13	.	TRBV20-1	CSASDTDTGELFF	TGCAGTGCTAGTGACACTGACACCGGGGAGCTGTTTTTT
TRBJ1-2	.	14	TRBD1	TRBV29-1	CSVEDLDREGGYTF	TGCAGCGTTGAAGACCTGGACAGGGAGGGAGGCTACACCTTC
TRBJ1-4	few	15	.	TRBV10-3	CAISVDSLTTEKLFF	TGTGCCATCAGTGTGGACAGCCTGACTACTGAAAAACTGTTTTTT
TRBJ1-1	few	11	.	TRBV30	CAWSPGAEAFF	TGTGCCTGGAGTCCGGGAGCCGAAGCTTTCTTT
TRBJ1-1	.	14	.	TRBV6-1	CASSDARRSTEAFF	TGTGCCAGCAGTGATGCCAGGCGGAGCACTGAAGCTTTCTTT
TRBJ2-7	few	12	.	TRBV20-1	CSAREKEFEQYF	TGCAGTGCTAGAGAGAAGGAGTTCGAGCAGTACTTC
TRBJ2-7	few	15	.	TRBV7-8	CASSLAQGHHGEQYF	TGTGCCAGCAGCTTAGCCCAGGGGCACCATGGGGAGCAGTACTTC
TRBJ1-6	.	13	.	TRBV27	CASRPQENSPLHF	TGTGCCAGCCGTCCACAGGAGAATTCACCCCTCCACTTT
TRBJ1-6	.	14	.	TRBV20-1	CSARDVPYNSPLHF	TGCAGTGCTAGAGATGTACCCTATAATTCACCCCTCCACTTT
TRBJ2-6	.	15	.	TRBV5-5	CASSFRSSGANVLTF	TGTGCCAGCAGCTTTCGTAGCTCTGGGGCCAACGTCCTGACTTTC
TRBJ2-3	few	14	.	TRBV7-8	CASSSRVAADTQYF	TGTGCCAGCAGCTCCAGGGTGGCGGCAGATACGCAGTATTTT
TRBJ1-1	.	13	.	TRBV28	CASSPSMNTEAFF	TGTGCCAGCAGTCCATCCATGAACACTGAAGCTTTCTTT
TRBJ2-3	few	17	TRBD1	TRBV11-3	CASSLGGPGQGDDTQYF	TGTGCCAGCAGCTTAGGGGGACCGGGACAGGGAGATGATACGCAGTATTTT
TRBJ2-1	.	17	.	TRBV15	CATSQRGGSWHSDEQFF	TGTGCCACCAGCCAGAGAGGTGGTAGCTGGCATTCCGATGAGCAGTTCTTC
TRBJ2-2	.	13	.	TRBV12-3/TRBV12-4	CASSMDRTGELFF	TGTGCCAGCAGTATGGACCGCACCGGGGAGCTGTTTTTT
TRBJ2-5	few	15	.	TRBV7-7	CASSLGRPSQETQYF	TGTGCCAGCAGCTTAGGACGGCCTTCCCAGGAGACCCAGTACTTC
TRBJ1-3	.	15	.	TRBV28	CASSLGGGRGNTIYF	TGTGCCAGCAGTCTGGGCGGGGGGCGTGGAAACACCATATATTTT
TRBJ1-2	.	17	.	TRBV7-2	CASLPGDTGQIGYGYTF	TGTGCCAGCCTCCCCGGGGACACAGGGCAAATCGGCTATGGCTACACCTTC
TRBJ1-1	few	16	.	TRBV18	CASSFSRADMNTEAFF	TGTGCCAGCTCATTCTCGAGGGCGGACATGAACACTGAAGCTTTCTTT